The 15 T cell receptor beta chains below all came from one sample that was sequenced in a study of control samples from healthy donors and cancer patients (dated by TCRdb to 2020 to 2022). To prepare the library, the immunoSEQ multiplex PCR assay was applied. TCRdb provides this immuneACCESS table in a form limited to in-frame rearrangements. Some clones are lacking; in checked studies, under half of them reflect an unresolved V gene, and why the rest are absent is not known. Here the sample has 100,000 to 150,000 clones; less than 90% occur a single time. The ten top clones hold 1.5% to 2% of the sample. Specimen: blood. Source of these receptors: a young man in good health.

This chain connects TRBV19 to TRBJ2-7; D might be TRBD1 (6 bases). The CDR3 length is 13 residues. V was shortened by 3 bases and J by 3 bases, with 9 bases between the two germline ends. Germline V gene sequence: CDR1 LNHDA, CDR2 SQIVND (reference sequence). The CDR3 spells CASSMEQGYEQYF. CDR3 nucleotides: TGTGCCAGTAGTATGGAACAGGGCTACGAGCAGTACTTC.

The chain joins TRBV4-1 to TRBJ2-3, with 7 bases matching TRBD2. The CDR3 has 20 residues. The junction had 19 bases not matched to a gene; V was cut back by 0 bases and J by 4 bases. Looked up from germline, CDR1 is MGHRA and CDR2 is YSYEKL. CDR3 residues: CASSQDFMGTSAPRADTQYF. The CDR3 region has the DNA TGCGCCAGCAGCCAAGACTTTATGGGCACTAGCGCTCCGCGGGCAGATACGCAGTATTTT.

V gene TRBV9 combines with J gene TRBJ2-2; D call uncertain. Germline assignment: CDR1 SGDLS and CDR2 YYNGEE. This CDR3 has 11 residues. V lost 1 base and J lost 5, with 0 bases in between. CDR3 loop: CASSVTGELFF. CDR3 sequence (DNA): TGTGCCAGCAGCGTAACCGGGGAGCTGTTTTTT.

The J gene is TRBJ1-4, the V gene TRBV18; 7 bases map to TRBD1. Germline CDR1 reads KGHSH; CDR2 reads LQKENI. CDR3 length: 15 amino acids. With 5 bases clipped from V and 5 bases from J, the junction kept 8 bases outside the gene matches. The DNA of the CDR3 is TGTGCCAGCTCAACTCGACAGGGAGAGAATGAAAAACTGTTTTTT. Protein product: CASSTRQGENEKLFF.

The chain uses TRBV30 and TRBJ2-1; D is unresolved. Deletions cut 2 bases from V and 6 bases from J, with 5 bases between. From germline, CDR1 is GTSNPN and CDR2 SVGIG (reference sequence). The CDR3 runs to 11 residues. The CDR3 sequence is CAWSLANEQFF. DNA for the CDR3: TGTGCCTGGAGTCTGGCCAATGAGCAGTTCTTC.

This clone was counted a few times. The gene calls are TRBV3-1 (or the pseudogene TRBV3-2) and TRBJ2-7, with 7 bases lining up with TRBD2. The V gene end was trimmed by 3 bases and the J gene end by 7 bases; junction bases not matched to a gene: 9. The germline gives CDR1 LGHDT, CDR2 YNNKEL (reference sequence). This CDR3 contains 14 residues. DNA for the CDR3: TGTGCCAGCAGCCATGGAGGAGGCGGGAGAGAGCAGTACTTC. Its translation: CASSHGGGGREQYF.

This clone was seen just once. V gene TRBV2 combines with J gene TRBJ2-7; tentative D call: TRBD1 (6 bases). Germline values: CDR1 SNHLY, CDR2 FYNNEI. CDR3 length: 13 residues. Trimming left V 6 bases short and J 3 bases short, with 12 bases between. Here the CDR3 DNA reads TGTGCCAGCAGGAACAGGGAAGACTACGAGCAGTACTTC. Its translation: CASRNREDYEQYF.

In this sample, this clone turned up once. The gene calls are TRBV10-2 and TRBJ1-5; D gene uncertain. The CDR3 runs 12 residues. V dropped 4 bases and J dropped 2 bases, with 3 bases sitting between them. Germline V gene data show CDR1 as WSHSY and CDR2 as SAAADI. Written as DNA, the CDR3 is TGCGCCAGCAGTGTCGGCAATCAGCCCCAGCATTTT. It codes for CASSVGNQPQHF.

This rearrangement joins TRBV28 to TRBJ1-6; TRBD1 agrees at 10 bases. V lost 9 bases, J lost 7 bases, and 9 bases stayed unmatched. The length of the CDR3 is 15 residues. The germline V gene encodes CDR1 MDHEN and CDR2 SYDVKM. CDR3 sequence (DNA): TGTGCCAGTAACCGGGACAGGGGTAAGAATTCACCCCTCCACTTT. It encodes CASNRDRGKNSPLHF.

This chain uses TRBV27 with TRBJ2-7; D unclear. The CDR3 is 11 residues long. Looked up from germline, CDR1 is MNHEY and CDR2 is SMNVEV (reference sequence). With 3 bases removed from V and 2 bases from J, the gap between germline ends came to 2 bases. The CDR3 DNA is TGTGCCAGCAGTTTTGCCTACGAGCAGTACTTC. Protein sequence: CASSFAYEQYF.

This clone has a single count. The rearrangement joins TRBV11-2 to TRBJ2-7; 11 bases agree with TRBD2. From germline, CDR1 is SGHAT and CDR2 FQNNGV. This CDR3 is built from 16 residues. Trimming took 0 bases from V and 3 from J; bases not matched to a gene: 4. CDR3 coding DNA: TGTGCCAGCAGCTTAGATGGGCTAGCGGGAGGCTACGAGCAGTACTTC. This translates into CASSLDGLAGGYEQYF.

The genes are TRBV11-2 and TRBJ2-5; the match to TRBD2 covers 8 bases. CDR1 SGHAT and CDR2 FQNNGV come from the germline V gene. This CDR3 has 14 amino acids. Trimming at V came to 4 bases and at J to 3 bases, leaving 4 bases not matched to a gene. Here the CDR3 DNA reads TGTGCCAGCAGCTCCCCGGGACTAGAAGAGACCCAGTACTTC. It codes for CASSSPGLEETQYF.

CDR3 sequence (DNA): TGTGCCAGCAGCCGGTTCGACAGACACGAAAACACCATATATTTT. Its protein is CASSRFDRHENTIYF. The chain recombines TRBV7-9 with TRBJ1-3; tentatively, D is TRBD1 (5 bases). The CDR3 runs 15 residues. V lost 5 bases and J lost 6, with 17 bases in between. Germline V gene lookup returns CDR1 SEHNR and CDR2 FQNEAQ (reference sequence).

This sequence joins TRBV28 and TRBJ2-7; D is tentatively TRBD1 or TRBD2 (5 bases each). V lost 5 bases, J lost 4 bases, and 21 bases lay in between. This CDR3 is built from 16 residues. The V gene's germline CDR1 is MDHEN and CDR2 SYDVKM. The CDR3 nucleotides are TGTGCCAGCAGTCCGATCGCCGGGACCGACCTTTACGAGCAGTACTTC. Residues: CASSPIAGTDLYEQYF.

The chain links TRBV10-1 to TRBJ2-1, with unresolved D. The CDR3 is made up of 16 amino acids. V lost 2 bases and J 0 bases, leaving 11 bases between the germline ends. CDR1 and CDR2 from the germline V gene are WNHNN and SYGVQD (reference sequence). The CDR3 DNA sequence: TGCGCCAGCAGTGAGCGGGCTTTGAGCTCCTACAATGAGCAGTTCTTC. Protein sequence: CASSERALSSYNEQFF.